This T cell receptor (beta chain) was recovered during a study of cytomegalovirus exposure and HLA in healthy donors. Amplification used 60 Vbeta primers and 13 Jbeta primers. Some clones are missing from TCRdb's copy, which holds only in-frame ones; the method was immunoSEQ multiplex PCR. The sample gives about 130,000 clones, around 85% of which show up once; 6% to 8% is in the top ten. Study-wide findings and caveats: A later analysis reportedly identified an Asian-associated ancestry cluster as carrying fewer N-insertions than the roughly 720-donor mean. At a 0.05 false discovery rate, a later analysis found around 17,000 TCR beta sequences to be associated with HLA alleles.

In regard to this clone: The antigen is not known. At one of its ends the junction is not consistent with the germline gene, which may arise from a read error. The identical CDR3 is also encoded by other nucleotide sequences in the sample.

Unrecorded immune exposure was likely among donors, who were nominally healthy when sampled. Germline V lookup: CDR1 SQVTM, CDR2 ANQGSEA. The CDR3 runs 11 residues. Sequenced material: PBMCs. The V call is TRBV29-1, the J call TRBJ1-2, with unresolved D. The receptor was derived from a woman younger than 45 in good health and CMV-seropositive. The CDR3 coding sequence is TGTAGCGTTGGAAGGACTCATGGCTACACCTTC. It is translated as CSVGRTHGYTF.